This T cell receptor (beta chain) appears in the sequencing data of a study of shared clonotypes between healthy human individuals. The germline gives CDR1 SGHRS, CDR2 YFSETQ. The CDR3 has 14 amino acids. The germline V and J ends were trimmed by 4 bases and 11 bases, with 21 bases remaining between them. Assay: immunoSEQ multiplex PCR; the TCRdb copy retains only in-frame clones and omits some. The sample consists of roughly 2.5 million clones, approximately 90% of them appearing once. The sequence was collected from a man aged 18 to 30 in good health. The chain uses TRBV5-1 and TRBJ1-1; D uncertain. Sequenced input: naive CD4+ T cells sorted from blood. Subset of the sample: CD45RA+ positively selected. The CDR3 loop reads CASSPNPSTGGAFF. The CDR3 region has the DNA TGCGCCAGCAGCCCGAACCCTTCGACCGGTGGGGCTTTCTTT.